Listed below are T cell receptor beta chains from one sample, sequenced in a study of cytomegalovirus exposure and HLA in healthy donors. The method was immunoSEQ multiplex PCR; TCRdb's version includes in-frame clones alone and lacks a portion of them. Seen here are 200,000 or so clones, around 80% observed once, and the top ten hold 13%. The sequenced sample was PBMCs. The receptors were gathered from a woman aged 25-40 years in good health and CMV-seropositive. Both conserved end residues are part of each CDR3. The D gene is left open where the match is weak. For some rows the clone size is stated as once, few or many, or as a class when expanded; others skip it.

J: TRBJ2-3
V: TRBV9
D: TRBD1
size: NA
DNA: TGTGCCAGCAGCGTAGTGGGACAGAGCACAGATACGCAGTATTTT
CDR3: CASSVVGQSTDTQYF

J: TRBJ2-7
V: TRBV5-1
D: TRBD1
size: NA
DNA: TGCGCCAGCAGCTTGTGGGCAGGGGGCTCCTACGAGCAGTACTTC
CDR3: CASSLWAGGSYEQYF

J: TRBJ2-7
V: TRBV7-9
D: TRBD2
size: NA
DNA: TGTGCCAGCAGCTCCCCCCGGACTAGCGGGAGTGGTGAGCAGTACTTC
CDR3: CASSSPRTSGSGEQYF

J: TRBJ2-1
V: TRBV29-1
D: NA
size: NA
DNA: TGCAGCGGGGGCGGGACCTACAATGAGCAGTTCTTC
CDR3: CSGGGTYNEQFF

J: TRBJ2-3
V: TRBV27
D: TRBD2
size: NA
DNA: TGTGCCAGCAGTGGGACTAGTTCAGTCCCAGATACGCAGTATTTT
CDR3: CASSGTSSVPDTQYF

J: TRBJ1-3
V: TRBV29-1
D: NA
size: NA
DNA: TGCAGCGTTGAAGATACGGGGTTGGGTGGAAACACCATATATTTT
CDR3: CSVEDTGLGGNTIYF

J: TRBJ2-7
V: TRBV7-3
D: NA
size: many
DNA: TGCGCCAGCAGCCAAGACTCCGGGTACGAGCAGTACTTC
CDR3: CASSQDSGYEQYF

J: TRBJ1-1
V: TRBV27
D: NA
size: NA
DNA: TGTGCCAGCAGTTACCTGGGGGGTGGGGAAGCTTTCTTT
CDR3: CASSYLGGGEAFF

J: TRBJ2-1
V: TRBV29-1
D: NA
size: NA
DNA: TGCAGCGAGGGAACAGGCTACAATGAGCAGTTCTTC
CDR3: CSEGTGYNEQFF

J: TRBJ1-2
V: TRBV30
D: NA
size: NA
DNA: TGTGCCTGGAGTGTAGAGTCCCTACCAACCTATGGCTACACCTTC
CDR3: CAWSVESLPTYGYTF

J: TRBJ2-2
V: TRBV7-2
D: TRBD1
size: once
DNA: TGTGCCAGCAGCGGATACGGACAGGGACGAAGGACCGGGGAGCTGTTTTTT
CDR3: CASSGYGQGRRTGELFF

J: TRBJ2-1
V: TRBV29-1
D: TRBD2
size: few
DNA: TGCAGCGGATTAGCGGGAGGGGATGAGCAGTTCTTC
CDR3: CSGLAGGDEQFF

J: TRBJ2-3
V: TRBV5-1
D: TRBD2
size: NA
DNA: TGCGCCAGCAGCTTTGCCCCGACTAGCGGGGACACAGATACGCAGTATTTT
CDR3: CASSFAPTSGDTDTQYF

J: TRBJ2-2
V: TRBV30
D: TRBD2
size: NA
DNA: TGTGCCTGGAACTCCGGGACTAGCATCGGGGAGCTGTTTTTT
CDR3: CAWNSGTSIGELFF

J: TRBJ2-7
V: TRBV20-1
D: NA
size: NA
DNA: TGCAGAGTACAGAGCTCCTACGAGCAGTACTTC
CDR3: CRVQSSYEQYF

J: TRBJ1-4
V: TRBV7-9
D: NA
size: NA
DNA: TGTGCCAGCAGCTCTTCGAATGGAGGGAAAAATGAAAAACTGTTTTTT
CDR3: CASSSSNGGKNEKLFF

J: TRBJ1-5
V: TRBV6-1
D: NA
size: few
DNA: TGTGCCAGCAGTGAAAGTATCTCGTCAGGATTTTCTGATAGCAATCAGCCCCAGCATTTT
CDR3: CASSESISSGFSDSNQPQHF

J: TRBJ2-7
V: TRBV27
D: TRBD1
size: few
DNA: TGTGCCAGCAGAGGATCCGGACAGGCCTACGAGCAGTACTTC
CDR3: CASRGSGQAYEQYF

J: TRBJ1-1
V: TRBV7-9
D: NA
size: NA
DNA: TGTGCCAGCAGCCCCTACACTGAAGCTTTCTTT
CDR3: CASSPYTEAFF

J: TRBJ2-7
V: TRBV7-8
D: TRBD1
size: NA
DNA: TGTGCCAGCAGCTTATGGGGGACAGGGACCTACGAGCAGTACTTC
CDR3: CASSLWGTGTYEQYF